These T cell receptor beta chains were read from a single sample in a study of Graves' ophthalmopathy and Graves' hyperthyroidism. One entry per CDR3 protein, called by TCRdb with MiXCR from the multiplex PCR reads. The repertoire has 450,000 to 600,000 distinct CDR3 sequences, just under 40% of them found once; the top ten carry over 3.5%. The source material was peripheral blood or thyroid tissue (not recorded which). These receptors all come from an adult man with Graves' hyperthyroidism. Both conserved end residues are part of each CDR3. The D gene is left open where the match is weak. The listing skips clone size in some rows; elsewhere it reads once, few, many or a size class.

TRBD2	TRBV20-1	many	TRBJ2-5	CSARRVGASGLVQETQYF	TGCAGTGCTAGAAGGGTGGGGGCTAGCGGGTTGGTCCAAGAGACCCAGTACTTC
-	TRBV6-5	-	TRBJ1-2	CASSYQGLYGYTF	TGTGCCAGCAGTTACCAGGGTCTCTATGGCTACACCTTC
-	TRBV2	once	TRBJ1-2	CASRSGGAYNYGYTF	TGTGCCAGCAGGAGCGGGGGTGCCTATAACTATGGCTACACCTTC
TRBD1	TRBV20-1	-	TRBJ1-4	CSASRDRGTTNEKLFF	TGCAGTGCCAGTCGGGACAGGGGCACAACTAATGAAAAACTGTTTTTT
-	TRBV7-8	-	TRBJ2-5	CASSPSAVQETQYF	TGTGCCAGCAGCCCCAGTGCAGTTCAAGAGACCCAGTACTTC
TRBD1	TRBV11-2	-	TRBJ1-2	CASSSTPTGLGYTF	TGTGCCAGCAGCTCCACCCCGACAGGGTTGGGCTACACCTTC
-	TRBV2	-	TRBJ2-5	CASSLVGASETQYF	TGTGCCAGCAGTTTAGTGGGGGCGAGTGAGACCCAGTACTTC
TRBD1	TRBV6-6	-	TRBJ2-3	CASSKTGTGTDTQYF	TGTGCCAGCAGCAAGACAGGGACGGGGACAGATACGCAGTATTTT
-	TRBV30	-	TRBJ1-2	CAWAGAASIPYGYTF	TGTGCCTGGGCCGGGGCCGCCTCCATTCCATATGGCTACACCTTC
TRBD1	TRBV28	-	TRBJ2-7	CASSSTGGHYEQYF	TGTGCCAGCAGTTCGACAGGGGGCCACTACGAGCAGTACTTC
TRBD1	TRBV29-1	-	TRBJ1-2	CSGTGNVNYGYTF	TGCAGCGGGACAGGGAACGTGAACTATGGCTACACCTTC
TRBD1	TRBV7-9	-	TRBJ1-1	CASSFDGQGTEAFF	TGTGCCAGCAGCTTCGATGGACAGGGAACTGAAGCTTTCTTT
TRBD1	TRBV6-5	many	TRBJ1-6	CASSYSGPIGTGNSPLHF	TGTGCCAGCAGTTACTCGGGACCTATCGGGACAGGGAATTCACCCCTCCACTTT
-	TRBV20-1	many	TRBJ1-4	CSARVSEKLFF	TGCAGTGCACGAGTGTCAGAAAAACTGTTTTTT
TRBD1	TRBV9	many	TRBJ1-3	CASSARQGGSGNTIYF	TGTGCCAGCAGCGCGAGACAGGGTGGCTCTGGAAACACCATATATTTT
TRBD1	TRBV7-9	many	TRBJ2-7	CASSFSTGTGVEQYF	TGTGCCAGCAGCTTTTCTACCGGGACAGGGGTCGAGCAGTACTTC
-	TRBV5-8	many	TRBJ1-2	CASSLAGDSPHGYTF	TGTGCCAGCAGCTTGGCCGGGGACTCACCGCATGGCTACACCTTC
TRBD1	TRBV5-6	many	TRBJ2-5	CASSLTGQGKETQYF	TGTGCCAGCAGCTTGACGGGACAGGGTAAAGAGACCCAGTACTTC
-	TRBV11-1	-	TRBJ2-7	CASSVGGRLNEQYF	TGTGCCAGCAGCGTCGGAGGGAGACTTAACGAGCAGTACTTC
-	TRBV7-9	-	TRBJ2-2	CASSPTPGELFF	TGTGCCAGCAGCCCCACGCCCGGGGAGCTGTTTTTT
TRBD1	TRBV20-1	-	TRBJ1-3	CSAPDRGGGNTIYF	TGCAGTGCTCCGGACAGGGGCGGCGGAAACACCATATATTTT
-	TRBV9	-	TRBJ2-7	CASSVAGTSKNEQYF	TGTGCCAGCAGCGTAGCTGGGACATCCAAAAACGAGCAGTACTTC
-	TRBV10-3	-	TRBJ1-2	CAIMRGQFLTF	TGTGCCATCATGCGAGGACAGTTTCTCACCTTC
TRBD1	TRBV29-1	-	TRBJ2-7	CSGRRQGADEQYF	TGCAGCGGCCGAAGACAGGGGGCTGACGAGCAGTACTTC
TRBD2	TRBV6-5	-	TRBJ2-7	CASSPKEGSGGSYEQYF	TGTGCCAGCTCCCCTAAAGAGGGCAGCGGGGGCTCCTACGAGCAGTACTTC
TRBD1	TRBV6-5	-	TRBJ1-2	CASRTGTGPYGYTF	TGTGCCAGCAGGACCGGGACAGGACCCTATGGCTACACCTTC
-	TRBV19	-	TRBJ1-1	CASRAVGLRNTEAFF	TGTGCCAGTAGGGCCGTCGGGCTTAGGAACACTGAAGCTTTCTTT
TRBD2	TRBV7-8	few	TRBJ2-1	CASSLGGGVAYNEQFF	TGTGCCAGCAGCTTGGGCGGGGGGGTAGCCTACAATGAGCAGTTCTTC
TRBD1	TRBV20-1	-	TRBJ1-4	CSARDMTGPLGEKLFF	TGCAGTGCTAGAGATATGACAGGGCCCCTAGGGGAAAAACTGTTTTTT
TRBD2	TRBV7-9	-	TRBJ2-5	CASSALRLAGELETQYF	TGTGCCAGCAGTGCCCTCCGACTAGCGGGGGAGTTGGAGACCCAGTACTTC
TRBD1	TRBV28	-	TRBJ2-6	CASSLSGGHRSGANVLTF	TGTGCCAGCAGTCTCTCAGGGGGCCACCGGTCTGGGGCCAACGTCCTGACTTTC
-	TRBV25-1	-	TRBJ2-2	CASSGDRPNTGELFF	TGTGCCAGCTCGGGGGACAGACCGAACACCGGGGAGCTGTTTTTT
TRBD1	TRBV19	-	TRBJ2-7	CASSAGTASPYEQYF	TGTGCCAGTAGTGCCGGGACAGCGTCTCCCTACGAGCAGTACTTC
-	TRBV7-2	-	TRBJ2-3	CASSREGRTDTQYF	TGTGCCAGCAGCCGCGAGGGGCGGACAGATACGCAGTATTTT
-	TRBV28	many	TRBJ2-5	CASSFEGGEGGETQYF	TGTGCCAGCAGTTTCGAGGGTGGGGAAGGCGGTGAGACCCAGTACTTC
-	TRBV10-3	many	TRBJ1-1	CAISDLLEEDTEAFF	TGTGCCATCAGTGATTTGTTGGAGGAGGACACTGAAGCTTTCTTT
TRBD1	TRBV29-1	-	TRBJ1-1	CTGQGGFTEAFF	TGCACCGGACAGGGAGGGTTCACTGAAGCTTTCTTT
-	TRBV29-1	-	TRBJ1-2	CSVVGLAGANYGYTF	TGCAGCGTTGTAGGACTAGCGGGCGCGAACTATGGCTACACCTTC
TRBD2	TRBV7-9	few	TRBJ2-5	CASSLARLAGQETQCF	TGTGCCAGCAGCTTAGCGAGACTAGCGGGACAAGAGACCCAGTGCTTC
-	TRBV7-4	few	TRBJ1-1	CASSFEGGETEAFF	TGTGCCAGCAGCTTTGAGGGAGGGGAGACTGAAGCTTTCTTT
-	TRBV29-1	many	TRBJ2-7	CSVGQESSYEQYF	TGCAGCGTTGGACAGGAGAGCTCCTACGAGCAGTACTTC
-	TRBV27	-	TRBJ2-7	CASGTRQVRGEQYF	TGTGCCAGCGGCACGAGACAGGTACGCGGCGAGCAGTACTTC
-	TRBV5-5	-	TRBJ2-6	CASSRTANSGANVLTF	TGTGCCAGCAGCCGTACAGCTAACTCTGGGGCCAACGTCCTGACTTTC
-	TRBV20-1	-	TRBJ2-7	CSASRLVVEQYF	TGCAGTGCATCCAGACTAGTTGTCGAGCAGTACTTC
-	TRBV25-1	-	TRBJ1-1	CASSEWGTNTEAFF	TGTGCCAGCAGTGAATGGGGCACGAACACTGAAGCTTTCTTT